Shown below are 6 T cell receptor beta chains from a single sample sequenced in a study of shared clonotypes between healthy human individuals. The data were produced by immunoSEQ multiplex PCR, yet TCRdb's version contains in-frame clones alone and is incomplete. The data hold about 2.3 million clones, with about 92% observed a single time. The sequencing input was naive CD4+ T cells from PBMCs. As to subset: CD45RA+ positively selected. The source is a man between 18 and 35 years old in good health. Some clones in this sample may be carry-over from other donors' samples.

The chain has TRBV18 and TRBJ2-7; D not certain. The CDR3 sequence is 12 residues long. CDR1 and CDR2 from the germline V gene are KGHSH and LQKENI. The V and J ends lost 6 bases and 5 bases respectively, with 11 bases between them. For the CDR3, the DNA is TGTGCCAGCTCCCCGCGAGAAAACGAGCAGTACTTC. Its protein product is CASSPRENEQYF. Variable domain in full (rest from reference TRBV18 and TRBJ2-7): NAGVMQNPRHLVRRRGQEARLRCSPMKGHSHVYWYRQLPEEGLKFMVYLQKENIIDESGMPKERFSAEFPKEGPSILRIQQVVRGDSAAYFCASSPRENEQYFGPGTRLTVT.

Details on this clone: Germline and junction disagree at one end, which may indicate a read error. The chain is built from TRBV5-1 and TRBJ2-7, with 7 bases matching TRBD2. This CDR3 is 13 amino acids long. The germline CDR1 and CDR2 sequences are SGHRS and YFSETQ. CDR3 in DNA: TGCGCCGGCAGCTATGGACTAGACTACGAGCAGTACTTC. Translation: CAGSYGLDYEQYF.

This chain uses TRBV28 with TRBJ2-5, with D perhaps matching TRBD2 (6 bases). There are 13 residues in the CDR3. Per the germline V gene, CDR1 is MDHEN and CDR2 is SYDVKM. V was cut by 9 bases and J by 2 bases, with 13 bases left in between. CDR3 loop: CASTYGGQETQYF. The CDR3 nucleotides are TGTGCCAGTACGTACGGAGGGCAAGAGACCCAGTACTTC.

This clone showed up just once. This chain uses TRBV7-8 with TRBJ2-7; D perhaps matches TRBD2 (6 bases). Germline CDR1 reads SGHVS; CDR2 reads FQNEAQ. This CDR3 has 15 residues. V lost 3 bases and J lost 0, with 12 bases in between. CDR3 nucleotides: TGTGCCAGCAGCTTGGTAGGCGGGATCTCCTACGAGCAGTACTTC. Residues: CASSLVGGISYEQYF.

V gene TRBV15 combines with J gene TRBJ1-1, with a possible D match to TRBD1 (5 bases). Germline CDR1 LNHNV, CDR2 YYDKDF (reference sequence). The CDR3 length is 15 residues. V was clipped by 0 bases and J by 2 bases, with 10 bases between them. CDR3 loop: CATSRDLTGNTEAFF. DNA for the CDR3: TGTGCCACCAGCAGAGACCTAACAGGAAACACTGAAGCTTTCTTT.

This clone was seen a single time. Additional DNA sequences in this sample encode the identical CDR3. The V gene is TRBV28, the J gene TRBJ2-3, with a weak D call TRBD1 (10 bases). Trimming left V 5 bases short and J 4 bases short, with 16 bases between. CDR1 and CDR2 from the germline V gene are MDHEN and SYDVKM. CDR3 length: 15 amino acids. This chain's CDR3 is CASSLAGQGSDTQYF. DNA of the CDR3: TGTGCCAGCAGTCTAGCGGGACAGGGGTCAGATACGCAGTATTTT.